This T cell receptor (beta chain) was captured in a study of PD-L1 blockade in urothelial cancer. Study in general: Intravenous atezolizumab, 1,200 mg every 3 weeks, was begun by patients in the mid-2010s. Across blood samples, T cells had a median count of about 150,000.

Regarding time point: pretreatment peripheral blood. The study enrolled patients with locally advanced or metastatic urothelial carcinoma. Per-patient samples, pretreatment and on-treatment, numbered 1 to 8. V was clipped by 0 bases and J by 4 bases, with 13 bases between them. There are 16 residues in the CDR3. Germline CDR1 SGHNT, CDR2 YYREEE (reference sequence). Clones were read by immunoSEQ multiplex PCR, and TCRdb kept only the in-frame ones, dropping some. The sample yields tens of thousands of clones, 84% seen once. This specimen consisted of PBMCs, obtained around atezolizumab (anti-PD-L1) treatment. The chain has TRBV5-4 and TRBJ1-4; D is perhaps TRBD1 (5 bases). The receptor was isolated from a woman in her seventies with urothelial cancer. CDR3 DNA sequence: TGTGCCAGCAGCTTGGGTGGGGCAGGGATTAATGAAAAACTGTTTTTT. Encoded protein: CASSLGGAGINEKLFF.